The TCR beta chain described here comes from a study of T cells in Graves' hyperthyroidism and ophthalmopathy. Authors of the study amplified TCR beta CDR3 regions from RNA transcripts. First-round RT-PCR with HTBI primers amplified the TCR CDR3 region. TCRdb fed the multiplex PCR reads into MiXCR, producing one record per CDR3 protein. In the table there are 300,000 to 450,000 distinct CDR3 sequences, roughly 13% of which are singletons. Patients were excluded because of uncontrolled infection, other autoimmune disease, pregnancy or lactation. Trimming took 3 bases from V and 6 from J; bases not matched to a gene: 7. Germline assignment: CDR1 SGDLS and CDR2 YYNGEE. This CDR3 is built from 16 residues.

The chain carries TRBV9 and TRBJ1-6, with TRBD1 identical over 9 bases. The sample comprised blood. The source of this sequence is a man under 40 with Graves' hyperthyroidism that later progressed to Graves' ophthalmopathy. The CDR3 is CASSESDRGSNSPLHF. The DNA for the CDR3 is TGTGCCAGCAGCGAATCGGACAGGGGCTCTAATTCACCCCTCCACTTT.